What follows is one TCR beta chain and its context. Its antigen is unidentified. The sample belongs to a study of blood T cells in healthy people across ages. Whole-study findings and limits: Long-lived donors had more naive CD4+ cells and higher diversity than aged donors. In older individuals, TCR beta diversity per million T cells was lower, falling roughly linearly with age.

Caucasian individuals from Russia who were healthy and aged roughly 6 to 95 acted as donors. Each sample yielded at least 5 micrograms of PBMC total RNA. The CDR3 has 15 residues. Germline CDR1 and CDR2: SQVTM and ANQGSEA. Primers used in a second PCR of roughly 6 to 12 cycles were a sample-barcoded 5' primer and a J-beta primer mix. TCRdb redid the calling of the 5' RACE reads with MiXCR, one entry per CDR3 protein. The table records almost 300,000 distinct CDR3 sequences, roughly 27% of them present only once. The clonotype was recovered from a woman aged 70 to 79 in good health. Specimen: blood. This rearrangement joins TRBV29-1 to TRBJ2-5; 11 bases are shared with TRBD2. The J call could be wrong; TRBJ2-1 is a better fit for the DNA end. The CDR3 region is CSGALTSGSRSEQFF. Here the CDR3 DNA reads TGCAGCGGCGCCCTAACTAGCGGGAGTAGAAGCGAGCAGTTCTTC.